This T cell receptor (beta chain) is from a study of beta chain features in type 1 diabetes. The table lists this clone with a few counts. Its antigen is unknown. TCRB transcripts that were expressed got sequenced, as all of the isolated RNA had been reverse transcribed. TCRdb's copy holds only in-frame clones and misses some; the assay was immunoSEQ multiplex PCR. The sample contains 300,000 or so clones, approximately 13% of which appear only once. Study-wide points: Moderate yet significant TCRB CDR3 shortening was seen in Type 1 diabetes patients in all four CD4+ subsets.

The CDR3 consists of 18 residues. Trimming removed 5 bases from V and 4 bases from J; junction bases left unmatched: 10. The germline CDR1 and CDR2 sequences are SGHTA and FQGTGA. The clonotype was recovered from a woman aged 18-29 years with type 1 diabetes. The J gene is TRBJ2-2, the V gene TRBV7-3; 13 nucleotides align to TRBD2. The sequenced sample consisted of naive CD4+ T cells from blood. CDR3 amino acids: CASSPWTSGRRRTGELFF. The CDR3 DNA is TGTGCCAGCAGCCCCTGGACTAGCGGGAGACGTCGCACCGGGGAGCTGTTTTTT.